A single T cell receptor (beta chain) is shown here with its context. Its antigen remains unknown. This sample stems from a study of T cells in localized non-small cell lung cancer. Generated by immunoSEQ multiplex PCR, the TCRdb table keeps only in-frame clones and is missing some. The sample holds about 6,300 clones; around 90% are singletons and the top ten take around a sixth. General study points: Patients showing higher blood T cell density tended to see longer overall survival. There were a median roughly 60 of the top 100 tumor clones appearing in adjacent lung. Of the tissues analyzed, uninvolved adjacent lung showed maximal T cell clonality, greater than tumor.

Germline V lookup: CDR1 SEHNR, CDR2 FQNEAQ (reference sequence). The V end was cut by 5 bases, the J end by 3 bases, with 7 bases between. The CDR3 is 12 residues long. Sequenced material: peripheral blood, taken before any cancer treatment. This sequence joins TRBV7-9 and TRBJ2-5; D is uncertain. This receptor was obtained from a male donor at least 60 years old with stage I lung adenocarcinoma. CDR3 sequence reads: CASSHPKETQYF. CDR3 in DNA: TGTGCCAGCAGCCACCCGAAAGAGACCCAGTACTTC.